This T cell receptor beta chain was profiled in a study of blood T cell repertoires in COVID-19. Study background: Both acute and convalescent COVID-19 samples were obtained from the United States, Italy and Spain. T cells, B-cell-depleted T cells, or PBMCs supplied cDNA or gDNA.

Original analysis: By means of reference gene primer amplification, nucleated cell counts were estimated. Here immunoSEQ multiplex PCR was the method, and the copy in TCRdb shows in-frame clones only, minus some. V and J calls and clone size are those listed in that table; D and trimming were worked out from the DNA. This sample has over 80,000 clones, with about nine tenths found just once. The CDR3 has 18 amino acids. The germline V gene has CDR1 SGDLS and CDR2 YYNGEE. V shed 3 bases, J shed 0 bases, and the junction held 9 bases outside the gene matches. Sequencing was done on a sample of peripheral blood. This chain joins TRBV9 and TRBJ2-1; 10 bases are shared with TRBD2. This clonotype originated in a human donor with active COVID-19. The donor label of this sample is uncertain. CDR3: CASSEGLAGVSSYNEQFF. CDR3 coding DNA: TGTGCCAGCAGCGAGGGCCTAGCGGGGGTTAGCTCCTACAATGAGCAGTTCTTC.